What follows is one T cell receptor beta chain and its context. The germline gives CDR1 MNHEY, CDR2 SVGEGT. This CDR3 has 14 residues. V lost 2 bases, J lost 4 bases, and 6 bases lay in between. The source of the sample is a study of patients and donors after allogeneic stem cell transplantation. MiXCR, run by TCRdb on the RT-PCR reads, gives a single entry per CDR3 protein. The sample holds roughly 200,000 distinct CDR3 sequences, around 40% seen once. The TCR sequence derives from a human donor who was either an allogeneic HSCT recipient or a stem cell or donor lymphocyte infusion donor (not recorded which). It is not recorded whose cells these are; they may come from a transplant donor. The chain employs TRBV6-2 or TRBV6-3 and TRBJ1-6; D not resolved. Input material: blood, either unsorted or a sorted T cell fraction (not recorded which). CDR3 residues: CASSYEPYNSPLHF. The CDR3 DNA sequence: TGTGCCAGCAGTTACGAACCTTATAATTCACCCCTCCACTTT.